One and the same sample provided the 6 T cell receptor beta chains below, sequenced in a study of Graves' ophthalmopathy and Graves' hyperthyroidism. Scientists amplified the TCR beta CDR3 regions from RNA transcripts. Second-round multiplex PCR followed a first-round RT-PCR using HTBI primers. TCRdb called the multiplex PCR reads again in MiXCR, with one record for every CDR3 protein. Of a few hundred thousand distinct CDR3 sequences listed, approximately 37% are singletons. Specimen: peripheral blood or thyroid tissue (not recorded which). All receptors derive from an adult man with Graves' hyperthyroidism.

There are many counts of this clonotype. The rearrangement links TRBV10-3 to TRBJ1-6, with a weak D call TRBD1 (6 bases). The V gene's germline CDR1 is ENHRY and CDR2 SYGVKD. The CDR3 spans 14 residues. V gave up 0 bases and J gave up 8 bases, with 8 bases separating them. The CDR3 DNA is TGTGCCATCAGTGAGTCCGGACAGTATTCACCCCTCCACTTT. Amino acid sequence: CAISESGQYSPLHF.

To note about this clonotype: A much larger clone lies a single base off, so this may be a read error. V gene TRBV5-1 combines with J gene TRBJ1-1; TRBD1 agrees at 7 bases. The CDR3 is 15 residues long. The germline CDR1 and CDR2 sequences are SGHRS and YFSETQ. With 7 bases clipped from V and 4 bases from J, the junction kept 13 bases outside the gene matches. CDR3 coding DNA: TGCGCCAGCGGCAGATTCCAGGGGGAAGGCACTGAAGCTTTCTTT. It is translated as CASGRFQGEGTEAFF.

At least ten counts were recorded for this clonotype. This chain uses TRBV20-1 with TRBJ2-5, with TRBD2 matching over 11 bases. CDR3 length: 16 amino acids. The V and J ends lost 3 bases and 5 bases, in that order; junction bases with no gene match: 11. CDR1 and CDR2 (germline): DFQATT, SNEGSKA (reference sequence). In DNA, the CDR3 is TGCAGTGCTAGGGAAACTAGCGGGGGACTGCGGGAGACCCAGTACTTC. Translating it yields CSARETSGGLRETQYF.

This clonotype has a handful of counts. This chain links TRBV14 with TRBJ2-2, with D possibly being TRBD1 (5 bases). The CDR3 length is 15 residues. V lost 1 base and J lost 4, with 10 bases in between. In germline, CDR1 is SGHDN, CDR2 FVKESK. In nucleotides, the CDR3 is TGTGCCAGCAGCCAAGTTCAGGGCCTCACCGGGGAGCTGTTTTTT. It is translated as CASSQVQGLTGELFF.

This clonotype was seen many times. The rearrangement links TRBV25-1 to TRBJ1-2; possibly TRBD1 for D (6 bases). Trimming left V 4 bases short and J 6 bases short, with 15 bases between. The germline V gene encodes CDR1 MGHDK and CDR2 SYGVNS. The CDR3 totals 14 residues. The CDR3 loop reads CASSVIRSGDGYTF. The CDR3 bases are TGTGCCAGCAGTGTCATAAGGTCAGGGGATGGCTACACCTTC.

The CDR3 loop is CASSLVRVNTEAFF. The CDR3 DNA is TGCGCCAGCAGCCTAGTTAGGGTGAACACTGAAGCTTTCTTT. The chain recombines TRBV5-1 with TRBJ1-1; D is undetermined. The CDR3 has 14 residues. In germline, CDR1 is SGHRS, CDR2 YFSETQ. V lost 4 bases to trimming and J lost 0 bases, with 10 bases between them.